This T cell receptor (beta chain) was observed in a study of blood T cell repertoires in COVID-19. Study in general: Spain, Italy and the United States supplied samples that represented acute and convalescent COVID-19. Sample material is recorded as cDNA or gDNA derived from T cells, B-cell-depleted T cells, or PBMCs.

This clone has just one count. Those who participated ranged in age from about 18 to 89 years and resided in about 24 US areas. Either two negative PCRs, clearance, or symptom resolution qualified Cohort 3 donors as recovered. The V gene's germline CDR1 is SEHNR and CDR2 FQNEAQ (reference sequence). Trimming stripped 0 bases from V and 4 bases from J, with 13 bases between. There are 15 residues in the CDR3. Data came from immunoSEQ multiplex PCR; TCRdb stores just in-frame clones and leaves some out. The sample comprises 300,000 to 350,000 clones, approximately 89% of which are singletons, and roughly a tenth rests with the top ten.

The genes are TRBV7-9 and TRBJ2-7, with TRBD1 as a possible D gene (5 bases). Sequenced: PBMCs or T cells enriched from blood (not recorded which). The receptor comes from a woman aged 25 to 45 who had recovered from COVID-19. The CDR3 DNA follows: TGTGCCAGCAGCTTAGCGGGGCCTGTAACATACGAGCAGTACTTC. Amino acid sequence: CASSLAGPVTYEQYF.